A single sample is the source of the 4 T cell receptor beta chains below, sequenced in a study of graft-versus-host responses after intestinal transplantation (dated by TCRdb to 2020 to 2023). Taken with the paper, the label for time point translates to: cells obtained before transplantation from donor or recipient. These TCRs' antigens remain unknown. Library construction relied on the immunoSEQ multiplex PCR assay. Drawn from immuneACCESS, this table holds only the in-frame rearrangements with V and J called that TCRdb kept. Clones are partly lost; checked studies trace under half to an unresolved V gene and leave the rest unexplained. A total of approximately 76,000 clones appear in this sample, about 87% of them only once. The top ten hold about 0.4% of the sample. Sequenced here: unstimulated CD4+ T cells sorted from spleen or lymph node cells, sampled before transplant. These receptor sequences come from a human donor who was the organ donor for an intestinal transplant.

CDR3 sequence reads: CASSYHPRANYGYTF. CDR3 DNA: TGTGCCAGCAGTTATCACCCCAGGGCCAACTATGGCTACACCTTC. V usage is TRBV6-5 and J usage is TRBJ1-2, with D tentatively TRBD1 (5 bases). The CDR3 extends over 15 amino acids. Per the germline V gene, CDR1 is MNHEY and CDR2 is SVGAGI. The germline V and J ends were trimmed by 3 bases and 2 bases, with 13 bases remaining between them.

V is TRBV10-3 and J is TRBJ2-5; weak D call: TRBD2 (5 bases). V dropped 10 bases and J dropped 2 bases, with 11 bases sitting between them. CDR1 is ENHRY and CDR2 is SYGVKD in the germline V gene. The CDR3 has 12 residues. In nucleotides, the CDR3 is TGTGCCAGCGGGCCGGGGCAAGAGACCCAGTACTTC. This encodes CASGPGQETQYF.

The V gene is TRBV5-1, the J gene TRBJ1-3; a possible D gene is TRBD1 (6 bases). V dropped 3 bases and J dropped 0 bases, with 13 bases sitting between them. CDR1 SGHRS and CDR2 YFSETQ come from the germline V gene. The CDR3 runs to 16 residues. As DNA, the CDR3 is TGCGCCAGCAGCTATTTACAGGGCCACTCTGGAAACACCATATATTTT. This gives the protein CASSYLQGHSGNTIYF. Combining the CDR3 with reference TRBV5-1 and TRBJ1-3 gives the whole variable domain KAGVTQTPRYLIKTRGQQVTLSCSPISGHRSVSWYQQTPGQGLQFLFEYFSETQRNKGNFPGRFSGRQFSNSRSEMNVSTLELGDSALYLCASSYLQGHSGNTIYFGEGSWLTVV.

V usage is TRBV29-1 and J usage is TRBJ2-3; 10 bases fit TRBD1. V shed 4 bases and J 3 bases; nucleotides not matched to a gene: 10. The CDR3 contains 16 residues. Germline CDR1 is SQVTM and CDR2 is ANQGSEA. In DNA, the CDR3 is TGCAGCGTTGGAGGAGGGACAGGGGAAGTGACAGATACGCAGTATTTT. It specifies CSVGGGTGEVTDTQYF.